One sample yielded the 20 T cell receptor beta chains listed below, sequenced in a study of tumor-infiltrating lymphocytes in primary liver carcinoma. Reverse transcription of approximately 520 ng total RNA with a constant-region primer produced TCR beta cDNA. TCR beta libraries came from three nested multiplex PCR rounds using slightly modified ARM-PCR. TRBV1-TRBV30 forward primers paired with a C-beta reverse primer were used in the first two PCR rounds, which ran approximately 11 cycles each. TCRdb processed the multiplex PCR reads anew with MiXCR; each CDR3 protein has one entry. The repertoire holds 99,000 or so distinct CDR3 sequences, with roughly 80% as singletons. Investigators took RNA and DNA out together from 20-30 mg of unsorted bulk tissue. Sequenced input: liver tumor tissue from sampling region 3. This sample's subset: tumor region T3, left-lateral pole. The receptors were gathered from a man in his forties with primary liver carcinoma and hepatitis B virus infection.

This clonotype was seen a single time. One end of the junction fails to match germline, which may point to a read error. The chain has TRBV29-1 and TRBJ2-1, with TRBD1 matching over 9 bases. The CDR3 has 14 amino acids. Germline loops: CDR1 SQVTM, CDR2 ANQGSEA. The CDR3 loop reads CSVLRTGVKGKQFF. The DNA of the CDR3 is TGCAGCGTTCTCCGGACAGGGGTGAAGGGTAAGCAGTTTTTC.

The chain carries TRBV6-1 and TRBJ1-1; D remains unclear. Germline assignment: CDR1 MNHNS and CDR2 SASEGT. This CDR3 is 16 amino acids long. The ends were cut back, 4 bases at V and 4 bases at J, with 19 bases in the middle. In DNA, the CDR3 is TGTGCCAGCAGTGCGACTCGACTAGGACGGGGCACTGAAGCTTTCTTT. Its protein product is CASSATRLGRGTEAFF.

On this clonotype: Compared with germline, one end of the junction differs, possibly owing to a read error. The CDR3 region is CSVERREVTDTHYF. The CDR3 coding sequence is TGCAGTGTTGAGAGGCGGGAGGTTACAGATACGCATTATTTT. The chain is built from TRBV29-1 and TRBJ2-3, with 8 positions matching TRBD2. The CDR3 covers 14 residues. CDR1 is SQVTM and CDR2 is ANQGSEA in the germline V gene.

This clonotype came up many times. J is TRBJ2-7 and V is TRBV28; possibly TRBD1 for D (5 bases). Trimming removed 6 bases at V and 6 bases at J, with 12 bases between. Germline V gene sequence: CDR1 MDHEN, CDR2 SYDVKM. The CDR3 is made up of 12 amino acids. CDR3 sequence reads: CASRPLQAEQYF. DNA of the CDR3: TGTGCCAGCAGGCCACTACAGGCCGAGCAGTACTTC. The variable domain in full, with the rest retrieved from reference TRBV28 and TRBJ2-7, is DVKVTQSSRYLVKRTGEKVFLECVQDMDHENMFWYRQDPGLGLRLIYFSYDVKMKEKGDIPEGYSVSREKKERFSLILESASTNQTSMYLCASRPLQAEQYFGPGTRLTVT.

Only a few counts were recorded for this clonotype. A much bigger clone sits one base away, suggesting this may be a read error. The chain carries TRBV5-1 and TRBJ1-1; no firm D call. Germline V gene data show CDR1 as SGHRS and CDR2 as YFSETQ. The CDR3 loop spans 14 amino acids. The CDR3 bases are TGCGCCAGCAGCTTGGCAGGAGGCGGCACTGAAGCTATCTTT. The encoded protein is CASSLAGGGTEAIF.

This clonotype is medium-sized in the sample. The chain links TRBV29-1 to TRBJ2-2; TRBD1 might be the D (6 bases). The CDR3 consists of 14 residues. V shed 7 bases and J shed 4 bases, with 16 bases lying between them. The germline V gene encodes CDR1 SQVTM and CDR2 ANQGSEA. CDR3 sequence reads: CSGATGSGTGELFF. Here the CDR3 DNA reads TGCAGCGGTGCGACAGGCAGTGGCACCGGGGAGCTGTTTTTT.

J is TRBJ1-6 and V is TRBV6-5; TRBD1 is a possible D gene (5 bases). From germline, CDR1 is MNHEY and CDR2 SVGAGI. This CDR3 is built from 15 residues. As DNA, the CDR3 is TGTGTCAACAGTTCCGGACAAGCTTATAATTCACCCCTCCACTTT. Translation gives CVNSSGQAYNSPLHF.

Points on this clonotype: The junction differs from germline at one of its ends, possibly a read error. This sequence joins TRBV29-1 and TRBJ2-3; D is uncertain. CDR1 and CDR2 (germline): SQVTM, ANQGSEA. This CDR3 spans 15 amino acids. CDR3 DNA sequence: TGCGGCGTTGCCCGATCCGGGTCAAGCACAGATACGCAATATTTT. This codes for CGVARSGSSTDTQYF.

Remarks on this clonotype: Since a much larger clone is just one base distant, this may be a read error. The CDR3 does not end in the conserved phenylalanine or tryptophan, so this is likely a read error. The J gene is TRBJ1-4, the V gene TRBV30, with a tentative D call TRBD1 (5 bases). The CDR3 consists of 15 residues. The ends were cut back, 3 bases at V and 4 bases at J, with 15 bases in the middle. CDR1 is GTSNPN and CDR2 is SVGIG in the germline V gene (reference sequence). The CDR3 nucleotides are TGTGCCTGGAGGGCCGTGGGGCAGCATAATGAAAAACTGTTTTCT. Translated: CAWRAVGQHNEKLFS.

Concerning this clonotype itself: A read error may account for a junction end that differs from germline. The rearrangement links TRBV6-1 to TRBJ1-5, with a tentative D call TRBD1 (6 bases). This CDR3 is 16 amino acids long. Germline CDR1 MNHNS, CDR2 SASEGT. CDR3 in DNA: TGTGCCGGCAGCCCCGTGGACAGTAATAGCAATCAGCCCCAGCATTTT. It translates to CAGSPVDSNSNQPQHF.

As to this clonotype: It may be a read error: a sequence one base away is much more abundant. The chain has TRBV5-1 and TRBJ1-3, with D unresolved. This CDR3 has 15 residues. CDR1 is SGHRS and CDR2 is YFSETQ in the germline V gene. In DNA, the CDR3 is TGCGCCAGCAGCTTGCCAGACCCCTCTGGAGACACCATATATTTT. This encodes CASSLPDPSGDTIYF.

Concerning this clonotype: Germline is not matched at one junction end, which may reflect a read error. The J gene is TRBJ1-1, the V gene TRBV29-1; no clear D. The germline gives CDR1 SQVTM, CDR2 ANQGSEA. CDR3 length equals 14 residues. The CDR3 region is CNVEDRGWLTEAFF. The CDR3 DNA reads TGCAACGTTGAGGATCGGGGTTGGCTCACTGAAGCTTTCTTC.

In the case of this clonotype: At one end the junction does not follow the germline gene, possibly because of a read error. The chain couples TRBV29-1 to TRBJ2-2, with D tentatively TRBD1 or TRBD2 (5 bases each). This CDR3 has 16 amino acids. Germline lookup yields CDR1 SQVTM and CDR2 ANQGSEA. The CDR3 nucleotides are TGCAGCGTTGAAGTACTGGACTCTCAGGTCGCCAGGGAGCTGTTCTTT. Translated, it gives CSVEVLDSQVARELFF.

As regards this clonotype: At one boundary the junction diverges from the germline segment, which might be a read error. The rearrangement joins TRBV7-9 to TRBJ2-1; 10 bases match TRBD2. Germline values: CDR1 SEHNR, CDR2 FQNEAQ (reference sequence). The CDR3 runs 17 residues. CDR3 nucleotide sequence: TGTGCTAGCAGCTCGTTGACTAGCGGGTTACCCTACAGTGAGCAGTTCTTC. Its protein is CASSSLTSGLPYSEQFF.

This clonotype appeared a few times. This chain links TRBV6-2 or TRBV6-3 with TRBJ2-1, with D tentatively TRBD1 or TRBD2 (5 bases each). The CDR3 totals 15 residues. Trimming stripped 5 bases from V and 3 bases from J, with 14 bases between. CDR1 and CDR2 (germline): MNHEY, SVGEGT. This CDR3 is CASSKYSGGYNEQFF. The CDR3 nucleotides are TGTGCCAGCAGTAAATATAGTGGGGGCTACAATGAGCAGTTCTTC.

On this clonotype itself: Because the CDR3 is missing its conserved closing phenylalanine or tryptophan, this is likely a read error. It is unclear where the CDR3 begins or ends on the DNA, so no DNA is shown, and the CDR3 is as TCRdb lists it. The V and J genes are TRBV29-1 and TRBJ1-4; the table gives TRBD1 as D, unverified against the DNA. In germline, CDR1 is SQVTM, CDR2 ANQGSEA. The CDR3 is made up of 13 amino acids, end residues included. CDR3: CSVDGGMGEKLLS.

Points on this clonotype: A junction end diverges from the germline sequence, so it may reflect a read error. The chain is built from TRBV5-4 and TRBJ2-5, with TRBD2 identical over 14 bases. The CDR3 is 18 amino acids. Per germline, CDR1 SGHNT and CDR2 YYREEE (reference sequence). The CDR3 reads CASRLGLAGVGPQETQYF. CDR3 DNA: TGTGCCAGCAGGTTGGGACTAGCGGGAGTGGGACCCCAAGAGACTCAGTACTTC. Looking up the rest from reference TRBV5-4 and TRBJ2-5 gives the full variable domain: ETGVTQSPTHLIKTRGQQVTLRCSSQSGHNTVSWYQQALGQGPQFIFQYYREEENGRGNFPPRFSGLQFPNYSSELNVNALELDDSALYLCASRLGLAGVGPQETQYFGPGTRLLVL.

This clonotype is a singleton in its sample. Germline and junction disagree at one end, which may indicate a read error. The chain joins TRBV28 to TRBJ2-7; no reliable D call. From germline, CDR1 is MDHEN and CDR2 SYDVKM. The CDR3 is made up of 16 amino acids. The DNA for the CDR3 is TGTGCCAGCAGTCCCCCCTTCGGCAGTAGGACCTACGAGCAGCACTTC. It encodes CASSPPFGSRTYEQHF.

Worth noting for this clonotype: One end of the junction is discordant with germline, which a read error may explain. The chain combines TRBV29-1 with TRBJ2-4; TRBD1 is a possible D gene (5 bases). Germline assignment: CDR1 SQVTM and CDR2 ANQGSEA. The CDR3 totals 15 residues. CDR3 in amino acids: CSVEDARAVENIQYF. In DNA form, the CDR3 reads TGCAGCGTTGAAGATGCCAGGGCGGTCGAAAACATTCAGTATTTC.

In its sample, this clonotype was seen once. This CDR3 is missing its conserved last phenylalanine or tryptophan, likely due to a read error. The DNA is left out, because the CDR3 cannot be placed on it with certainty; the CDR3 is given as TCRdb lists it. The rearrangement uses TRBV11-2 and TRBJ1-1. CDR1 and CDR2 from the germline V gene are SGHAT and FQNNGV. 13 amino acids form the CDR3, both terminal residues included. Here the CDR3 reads CASTPSGNTETFS.